This T cell receptor beta chain was sequenced in a study of cytomegalovirus exposure and HLA in healthy donors. Study summary: The same platform as the roughly 630 first-cohort repertoires was used for the 95 to 150 validation repertoires, a later analysis reported. Study conclusions and caveats: Both high specificity and high sensitivity reportedly marked the classifier's diagnosis of cytomegalovirus status.

The CDR3 loop spans 14 amino acids. Trimming took off 1 base at V and 4 bases at J, with 11 bases between the two ends. The V gene's germline CDR1 is MGHRA and CDR2 YSYEKL. Clones were sequenced by immunoSEQ multiplex PCR, and TCRdb holds only the in-frame ones, with some missing. The repertoire includes roughly 150,000 clones, roughly 84% of them detected once, and more than 8.5% sits in the top ten. As to this clone: The antigen is unknown.

The source material was PBMCs. The rearrangement joins TRBV4-1 to TRBJ2-7, with a possible D match to TRBD2 (7 bases). The receptor was derived from a young man in good health and CMV-seropositive. The CDR3 DNA follows: TGCGCCAGCAGCCAAGTCGGGGGGCTTTACGAGCAGTACTTC. Translating gives CASSQVGGLYEQYF.